The rows below give T cell receptor beta chains drawn from one sample of a study of spatial heterogeneity in lung cancer. TCRdb re-analysed the 5' RACE reads in MiXCR, keeping a single row per CDR3 protein. Here the sample spans roughly 80,000 distinct CDR3 sequences, 8% being singletons. The specimen was PBMCs, collected at surgery. These receptors were collected from a male donor with early-stage non-small cell lung cancer. The CDR3 runs from the conserved cysteine through the conserved F or W. D genes are given only for firm matches. Clone size, where shown, is once, few, many, or a class for clones that have expanded.

j_call,clone_size,cdr3_length,d_call,v_call,cdr3_aa,cdr3_nt
TRBJ2-1,many,15,TRBD1,TRBV7-2,CASSFEQGAYNEQFF,TGTGCCAGCAGCTTTGAACAGGGGGCCTACAATGAGCAGTTCTTC
TRBJ2-4,many,16,TRBD2,TRBV4-3,CASSPQTGLAGNIQYF,TGCGCCAGCAGCCCCCAGACAGGACTAGCTGGGAACATTCAGTACTTC
TRBJ2-1,many,17,.,TRBV7-8,CASSLVPRQSSYNEQFF,TGTGCCAGCAGCTTAGTCCCTCGACAGAGCTCCTACAATGAGCAGTTCTTC
TRBJ1-2,many,14,.,TRBV5-1,CASSLDGPLYGYTF,TGCGCCAGCAGCTTGGATGGGCCCCTCTATGGCTACACCTTC
TRBJ1-3,many,13,.,TRBV29-1,CSVALGSGNTIYF,TGCAGCGTTGCGTTAGGTTCTGGAAACACCATATATTTT
TRBJ2-1,many,13,.,TRBV20-1,CSATLTRSNEQFF,TGCAGTGCTACCTTGACTAGAAGCAATGAGCAGTTCTTC
TRBJ2-1,few,13,TRBD2,TRBV29-1,CSVIAGSYNEQFF,TGCAGCGTAATAGCGGGATCCTACAATGAGCAGTTCTTC
TRBJ1-5,many,16,TRBD1,TRBV24-1,CATSDLGTVGPKPQHF,TGTGCCACCAGTGATTTGGGGACAGTCGGTCCTAAGCCCCAGCATTTT
TRBJ2-1,few,12,.,TRBV7-9,CASSLISSEQFF,TGTGCCAGCAGCTTAATTTCCTCTGAGCAGTTCTTC
TRBJ1-4,many,14,.,TRBV19,CASGSTPEGEKLFF,TGTGCCAGTGGGAGTACCCCGGAGGGTGAAAAACTGTTTTTT
TRBJ2-1,few,16,TRBD2,TRBV7-9,CASSSSSGGPYNEQFF,TGTGCCAGCAGCTCCTCTAGCGGGGGACCCTACAATGAGCAGTTCTTC
TRBJ2-1,.,15,TRBD2,TRBV20-1,CSAEERELTYNEQFF,TGCAGTGCTGAGGAGCGGGAATTGACCTACAATGAGCAGTTCTTC
TRBJ1-1,.,17,TRBD1,TRBV24-1,CATSDLQGARMNTEAFF,TGTGCCACCAGTGATTTGCAGGGGGCGAGGATGAACACTGAAGCTTTCTTT
TRBJ2-5,.,17,TRBD2,TRBV6-6,CASSYPDPISGRETQYF,TGTGCCAGCAGTTACCCGGATCCGATTAGCGGGAGGGAGACCCAGTACTTC
TRBJ2-7,.,15,.,TRBV13,CASSLGSGALYEQYF,TGTGCCAGCAGCTTAGGTTCAGGGGCTTTGTACGAGCAGTACTTC
TRBJ2-3,many,14,.,TRBV10-3,CAIRRSAGKDTQYF,TGTGCCATCAGGCGAAGTGCGGGTAAAGATACGCAGTATTTT
TRBJ2-7,.,13,TRBD2,TRBV6-5,CASTGLAGGEQYF,TGTGCCAGCACTGGACTAGCGGGAGGCGAGCAGTACTTC
TRBJ2-3,few,18,TRBD1,TRBV5-1,CASSFTGTGAAFPDTQYF,TGCGCCAGCAGCTTCACCGGGACAGGGGCGGCATTCCCAGATACGCAGTATTTT
TRBJ2-5,many,12,.,TRBV7-9,CASSPSSETQYF,TGTGCCAGCAGCCCCAGTTCTGAGACCCAGTACTTC